Only one count was recorded for the clone carrying this TCR beta chain. Its antigen remains unidentified. The data originate from a study of T cells in localized non-small cell lung cancer. Assay used: immunoSEQ multiplex PCR; TCRdb lists only in-frame clones, some missing. The sample shows 15,000 to 20,000 clones, about 91% of them seen only once. V was pared by 10 bases and J by 4 bases, with 14 bases between. The germline CDR1 and CDR2 sequences are LNHDA and SQIVND (reference sequence). The CDR3 has 12 amino acids. Study results and caveats: Blood T cell density predicted longer survival; adjacent-lung clonality, shorter.

This sequence was found in a man aged 35 to 70 with stage I lung adenocarcinoma. The chain links TRBV19 to TRBJ2-7; D is unresolved. This material consisted of peripheral blood, taken before any cancer treatment. The CDR3 DNA is TGTGCCACCCAAGACTGGGATTACGAGCAGTACTTC. Translated, it gives CATQDWDYEQYF.